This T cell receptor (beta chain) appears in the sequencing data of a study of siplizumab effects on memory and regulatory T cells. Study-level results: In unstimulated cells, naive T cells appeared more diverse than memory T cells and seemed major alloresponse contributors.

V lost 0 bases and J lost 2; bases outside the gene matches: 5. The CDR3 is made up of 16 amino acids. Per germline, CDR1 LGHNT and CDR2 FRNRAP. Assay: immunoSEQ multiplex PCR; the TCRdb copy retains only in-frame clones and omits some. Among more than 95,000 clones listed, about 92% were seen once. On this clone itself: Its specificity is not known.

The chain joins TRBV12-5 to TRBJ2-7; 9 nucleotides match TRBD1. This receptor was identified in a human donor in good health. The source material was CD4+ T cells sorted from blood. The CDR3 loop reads CASGLVPGQGPYEQYF. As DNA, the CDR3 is TGTGCTAGTGGTTTGGTTCCGGGACAGGGACCCTACGAGCAGTACTTC.